Shown below are 30 T cell receptor beta chains from a single sample sequenced in a study of cytomegalovirus exposure and HLA in healthy donors. Sequencing was performed with immunoSEQ multiplex PCR; in TCRdb, only in-frame clones are kept and a portion is missing. Among 300,000 to 450,000 clones, approximately 90% were seen once, and the ten largest hold roughly 0.83%. The sequencing sample was made of PBMCs. Receptors were obtained from a woman between 18 and 30 years old in good health and CMV-seronegative.

This chain connects TRBV2 to TRBJ2-1; D is undetermined. CDR1 SNHLY and CDR2 FYNNEI come from the germline V gene. The length of the CDR3 is 11 residues. The V end was cut by 6 bases, the J end by 8 bases, with 8 bases between. This CDR3 is CASSARDEQFF. CDR3 nucleotide sequence: TGTGCCAGCAGCGCCCGGGATGAGCAGTTCTTC.

The chain employs TRBV19 and TRBJ1-2; 10 positions agree with TRBD1. Trimming at V came to 4 bases and at J to 7 bases, leaving 15 bases not matched to a gene. The CDR3 spans 17 residues. Germline lookup yields CDR1 LNHDA and CDR2 SQIVND (reference sequence). CDR3 protein: CASSTPFVTGGSSGYTF. The CDR3 DNA follows: TGTGCCAGTAGTACCCCCTTTGTGACAGGGGGCTCTAGTGGCTACACCTTC.

The chain couples TRBV2 to TRBJ2-5; 12 nucleotides agree with TRBD2. From germline, CDR1 is SNHLY and CDR2 FYNNEI. This CDR3 comprises 15 residues. The trim removed 7 bases at V and 7 bases at J, leaving 10 bases unmatched. The CDR3 nucleotides are TGTGCCAGCATGCTACTAGCGGGAGGATCTGGGACCCAGTACTTC. Protein sequence: CASMLLAGGSGTQYF.

The rearrangement joins TRBV12-2 to TRBJ1-2. TRBV12-2 is marked as a pseudogene. The CDR3 covers 17 residues. The CDR3 reads CASRSGQAGEGLYGYTF. CDR3 sequence (DNA): TGTGCAAGTCGCTCGGGACAAGCAGGGGAGGGTCTCTATGGCTACACCTTC.

V is TRBV27 and J is TRBJ1-5; D gene unclear. The CDR3 loop spans 16 amino acids. The germline V gene encodes CDR1 MNHEY and CDR2 SMNVEV (reference sequence). Trimming cost V 7 bases and J 2 bases, with 18 bases left between them. The CDR3 nucleotides read TGTGCCAGCACCCAAATAGCCGGAGGTCGCAATCAGCCCCAGCATTTT. This translates into CASTQIAGGRNQPQHF.

This clone was seen only a few times. The rearrangement links TRBV5-1 to TRBJ1-1; 9 nucleotides line up with TRBD1. Unmatched junction bases numbered 9, after V lost 3 bases and J lost 0 bases. This CDR3 has 17 residues. In germline, CDR1 is SGHRS, CDR2 YFSETQ. CDR3 sequence: CASSWTGTGRMNTEAFF. The CDR3 DNA follows: TGCGCCAGCAGCTGGACCGGGACAGGGCGAATGAACACTGAAGCTTTCTTT. The full variable domain, completed using reference TRBV5-1 and TRBJ1-1, is KAGVTQTPRYLIKTRGQQVTLSCSPISGHRSVSWYQQTPGQGLQFLFEYFSETQRNKGNFPGRFSGRQFSNSRSEMNVSTLELGDSALYLCASSWTGTGRMNTEAFFGQGTRLTVV.

A single count supports this clone. V usage is TRBV10-1 and J usage is TRBJ2-1, with a weak D call TRBD2 (6 bases). There are 16 residues in the CDR3. Germline V CDR1 and CDR2: WNHNN, SYGVQD (reference sequence). V was clipped by 5 bases and J by 8 bases, with 22 bases between them. CDR3 in amino acids: CASSRGPGLEGDEQFF. The CDR3 DNA follows: TGCGCCAGCAGTCGAGGACCGGGACTCGAGGGTGATGAGCAGTTCTTC.

The chain carries TRBV27 and TRBJ1-1; D call uncertain. V was shortened by 0 bases and J by 4 bases, with 9 bases between the two germline ends. Germline V gives CDR1 MNHEY, CDR2 SMNVEV (reference sequence). This CDR3 region has 14 residues. The CDR3 coding sequence is TGTGCCAGCAGTTTATCCGGGTGGAGCACTGAAGCTTTCTTT. This gives the protein CASSLSGWSTEAFF.

CDR3 sequence: CASSLGQLAGAGYSAKNIQYF. DNA of the CDR3: TGCGCCAGCAGCTTGGGGCAACTAGCGGGGGCCGGATACTCGGCCAAAAACATTCAGTACTTC. The chain recombines TRBV5-1 with TRBJ2-4; 11 bases are a match to TRBD2. CDR1 and CDR2 from the germline V gene are SGHRS and YFSETQ. Trimming removed 0 bases from V and 1 base from J; junction bases left unmatched: 15. CDR3 length: 21 amino acids.

A few counts support this clone. V and J are TRBV2 and TRBJ2-5, with D perhaps matching TRBD2 (5 bases). Per germline, CDR1 SNHLY and CDR2 FYNNEI. The CDR3 loop spans 14 amino acids. Trimming pared 4 bases from V and 2 bases from J, leaving 11 bases between. CDR3 amino acids: CASSGGNRQETQYF. The CDR3 DNA follows: TGTGCCAGCAGTGGAGGGAACCGACAAGAGACCCAGTACTTC.

In this sample, this clone turned up a few times. The chain couples TRBV30 to TRBJ2-7; weak D call: TRBD2 (5 bases). This CDR3 spans 13 amino acids. Deletions cut 4 bases from V and 0 bases from J, with 10 bases between. Germline loops: CDR1 GTSNPN, CDR2 SVGIG (reference sequence). The CDR3, as DNA: TGTGCCTGGATAGGGAGCGGCTCCTACGAGCAGTACTTC. Translating gives CAWIGSGSYEQYF.

This rearrangement joins TRBV27 to TRBJ2-3; TRBD2 matches 9 bases. Germline loops: CDR1 MNHEY, CDR2 SMNVEV (reference sequence). The CDR3 runs 18 residues. The junction had 13 bases not matched to a gene; V was cut back by 6 bases and J by 0 bases. CDR3 sequence (DNA): TGTGCCAGCAGAAGAGTGACTAGCGGAAAATTTAGCACAGATACGCAGTATTTT. It specifies CASRRVTSGKFSTDTQYF.

The V call is TRBV11-2, the J call TRBJ1-1; TRBD1 aligns across 10 bases. V trimming: 1 base; J trimming: 4 bases; junction bases outside the gene matches: 0. This CDR3 contains 14 residues. In germline, CDR1 is SGHAT, CDR2 FQNNGV. The CDR3 DNA sequence: TGTGCCAGCAGCTTAGGGGACAGGGGCACTGAAGCTTTCTTT. Protein sequence: CASSLGDRGTEAFF.

The rearrangement links TRBV19 to TRBJ2-1; the match to TRBD1 covers 10 bases. The CDR3 consists of 14 residues. CDR1 and CDR2 from the germline V gene are LNHDA and SQIVND (reference sequence). J gave up 2 bases and V 7 bases, and 2 bases lay outside the gene matches. The CDR3 spells CASKGTGAYNEQFF. The CDR3, as DNA: TGTGCCAGTAAGGGGACAGGGGCCTACAATGAGCAGTTCTTC.

This clone was recorded a few times. V usage is TRBV28 and J usage is TRBJ1-5, with D maybe TRBD1 (5 bases). CDR3 size: 15 residues. Trimming took off 5 bases at V and 4 bases at J, with 15 bases between the two ends. Germline CDR1 is MDHEN and CDR2 is SYDVKM. The CDR3 protein is CASSLVRQGNQPQHF. The CDR3 DNA is TGTGCCAGCAGTCTGGTCCGGCAGGGTAATCAGCCCCAGCATTTT. Combining the CDR3 with reference TRBV28 and TRBJ1-5 gives the whole variable domain DVKVTQSSRYLVKRTGEKVFLECVQDMDHENMFWYRQDPGLGLRLIYFSYDVKMKEKGDIPEGYSVSREKKERFSLILESASTNQTSMYLCASSLVRQGNQPQHFGDGTRLSIL.

The chain combines TRBV6-1 with TRBJ1-5, with D possibly TRBD1 on 5 matching bases. With 5 bases removed from V and 4 bases from J, the gap between germline ends came to 12 bases. Germline V gives CDR1 MNHNS, CDR2 SASEGT. The CDR3 spans 14 residues. CDR3: CASSRTTVNQPQHF. CDR3 sequence (DNA): TGTGCCAGCAGTCGAACGACAGTTAATCAGCCCCAGCATTTT.

The chain couples TRBV28 to TRBJ2-7; maybe TRBD1 (5 bases). CDR3 length: 11 amino acids. Deletions cut 6 bases from V and 8 bases from J, with 11 bases between. Germline-derived CDR1 and CDR2 are MDHEN and SYDVKM. The CDR3 loop is CASSSDKKQYF. CDR3 nucleotides: TGTGCCAGCAGCTCGGACAAGAAGCAGTACTTC.

The chain carries TRBV18 and TRBJ2-2; a possible D gene is TRBD1 (5 bases). The V gene lost 3 bases and the J gene lost 0 bases, with 14 bases spanning the gap. CDR1 is KGHSH and CDR2 is LQKENI in the germline V gene. The CDR3 is made up of 17 amino acids. The CDR3 DNA reads as TGTGCCAGCTCACCGACAGCCAGTACTGCGAACACCGGGGAGCTGTTTTTT. It specifies CASSPTASTANTGELFF.

This chain links TRBV28 with TRBJ1-1; D is ambiguous. Germline V gene lookup returns CDR1 MDHEN and CDR2 SYDVKM. Trimming removed 3 bases at V and 4 bases at J, with 12 bases between. The CDR3 spans 14 residues. The CDR3 sequence: CASSFRGIFTEAFF. In DNA form, the CDR3 reads TGTGCCAGCAGTTTTAGAGGCATTTTCACTGAAGCTTTCTTT.

A remark on this clone: Distinct nucleotide sequences in the sample also encode this CDR3. This chain's CDR3 is CASSLQGNQPQHF. In DNA form, the CDR3 reads TGTGCCAGCAGTTTGCAGGGAAATCAGCCCCAGCATTTT. The chain combines TRBV27 with TRBJ1-5, with a weak D call TRBD1 (5 bases). Looked up from germline, CDR1 is MNHEY and CDR2 is SMNVEV (reference sequence). The V and J ends lost 3 bases and 4 bases respectively, with 7 bases between them. CDR3 length: 13 amino acids.

V usage is TRBV18 and J usage is TRBJ2-3; D unclear. Looked up from germline, CDR1 is KGHSH and CDR2 is LQKENI. Trimming removed 2 bases at V and 3 bases at J, with 12 bases between. The CDR3 has 15 amino acids. The CDR3 region has the DNA TGTGCCAGCTCACCAGTGATAGTCGGGACAGATACGCAGTATTTT. Encoded protein: CASSPVIVGTDTQYF.

The chain uses TRBV6-5 and TRBJ2-3; D possibly corresponds to TRBD2 (7 bases). V dropped 8 bases and J dropped 1 base, with 13 bases sitting between them. The germline V gene has CDR1 MNHEY and CDR2 SVGAGI. The CDR3 covers 14 residues. The CDR3 DNA is TGTGCCAGCCATAGAGGGGGGGGCACAGATACGCAGTATTTT. Translated, it gives CASHRGGGTDTQYF.

This sequence joins TRBV5-4 and TRBJ2-7; D unclear. V gave up 1 base and J gave up 3 bases, with 14 bases separating them. CDR3 size: 15 residues. Germline assignment: CDR1 SGHNT and CDR2 YYREEE (reference sequence). Here the CDR3 reads CASSLSPLASYEQYF. Here the CDR3 DNA reads TGTGCCAGCAGCTTGTCTCCCCTCGCGAGCTACGAGCAGTACTTC.

The J gene is TRBJ1-2, the V gene TRBV6-1; D ambiguous. The V and J ends lost 4 bases and 0 bases respectively, with 9 bases between them. The CDR3 covers 14 residues. The germline gives CDR1 MNHNS, CDR2 SASEGT. The CDR3, as DNA: TGTGCCAGCAGTGTGGCGGCAACTAACTATGGCTACACCTTC. Its translation: CASSVAATNYGYTF.

This sequence joins TRBV7-9 and TRBJ1-4; TRBD1 aligns across 7 bases. Losses at the gene ends were 1 base for V and 3 bases for J; bases not matched to a gene: 2. Per the germline V gene, CDR1 is SEHNR and CDR2 is FQNEAQ (reference sequence). CDR3 length equals 15 residues. CDR3 bases: TGTGCCAGCAGCTTAGACAGGGGTTCTAATGAAAAACTGTTTTTT. Residues: CASSLDRGSNEKLFF. The variable domain in full, completed from reference TRBV7-9 and TRBJ1-4, reads DTGVSQNPRHKITKRGQNVTFRCDPISEHNRLYWYRQTLGQGPEFLTYFQNEAQLEKSRLLSDRFSAERPKGSFSTLEIQRTEQGDSAMYLCASSLDRGSNEKLFFGSGTQLSVL.

The V call is TRBV4-1, the J call TRBJ1-4; possibly TRBD1 for D (5 bases). This CDR3 comprises 19 residues. V was shortened by 4 bases and J by 0 bases, with 21 bases between the two germline ends. From germline, CDR1 is MGHRA and CDR2 YSYEKL. CDR3 nucleotide sequence: TGCGCCAGCAGCCCCTCGCCTACAGAGACAGTTTCAACTAATGAAAAACTGTTTTTT. It encodes CASSPSPTETVSTNEKLFF.

V usage is TRBV6-5 and J usage is TRBJ2-2; D uncertain. The V end lost 2 bases, the J end lost 6 bases, and 7 bases lay between the germline ends. Germline V CDR1 and CDR2: MNHEY, SVGAGI. The CDR3 loop spans 13 amino acids. DNA for the CDR3: TGTGCCAGCAGTTACGCGGCTCCCGGGGAGCTGTTTTTT. Protein sequence: CASSYAAPGELFF.

The sample holds a few counts of this clone. The chain carries TRBV2 and TRBJ1-1; no definite D call. Germline CDR1 reads SNHLY; CDR2 reads FYNNEI. This CDR3 has 13 residues. Trimming took off 3 bases at V and 0 bases at J, with 5 bases between the two ends. This CDR3 is CASSEAVNTEAFF. Here the CDR3 DNA reads TGTGCCAGCAGTGAGGCAGTGAACACTGAAGCTTTCTTT. The full variable domain, completed using reference TRBV2 and TRBJ1-1, is EPEVTQTPSHQVTQMGQEVILRCVPISNHLYFYWYRQILGQKVEFLVSFYNNEISEKSEIFDDQFSVERPDGSNFTLKIRSTKLEDSAMYFCASSEAVNTEAFFGQGTRLTVV.

This chain uses TRBV27 with TRBJ2-6; tentatively, D is TRBD1 (6 bases). CDR3 length: 20 amino acids. Germline loops: CDR1 MNHEY, CDR2 SMNVEV (reference sequence). V was trimmed by 0 bases and J by 0 bases, leaving 18 bases between them. The CDR3 is CASSLSLPGTFNSGANVLTF. CDR3 in DNA: TGTGCCAGCAGTTTATCCCTACCCGGGACATTCAACTCTGGGGCCAACGTCCTGACTTTC.

The V call is TRBV2, the J call TRBJ2-6; 12 bases fit TRBD1. The CDR3 runs 16 residues. J lost 4 bases, V lost 8 bases, and 6 bases had no gene match. CDR1 SNHLY and CDR2 FYNNEI come from the germline V gene. As DNA, the CDR3 is TGTGCCAGCGGGATGGGACAGGGGGCGGGGGCCAACGTCCTGACTTTC. It is translated as CASGMGQGAGANVLTF.